The 19 T cell receptor beta chains listed next were all sequenced from one sample in a study of CD4 T cells in relation to SARS-CoV-2 and coronaviruses. Libraries were prepared by immunoSEQ multiplex PCR; TCRdb keeps only in-frame clonotypes and omits some of them. The sample consists of about 59,000 clones, 80% to 90% of them appearing once. Before the COVID-19 pandemic, during about 2010-2018, CD4+ T cells were taken from unexposed donors. Sequenced input: memory CD4+ T cells from PBMCs. Receptors originate from a human donor in good health.

This clone has just a few counts. This chain uses TRBV28 with TRBJ2-2, with D tentatively TRBD2 (5 bases). The CDR3 contains 16 residues. From germline, CDR1 is MDHEN and CDR2 SYDVKM. Trimming took 3 bases from V and 1 from J, leaving 12 bases between them. CDR3 nucleotide sequence: TGTGCCAGCAGTTTGGGTGGAGGCGGGAACACCGGGGAGCTGTTTTTT. This encodes CASSLGGGGNTGELFF.

The chain employs TRBV4-1 and TRBJ2-5; the match to TRBD1 covers 7 bases. Germline lookup yields CDR1 MGHRA and CDR2 YSYEKL. V lost 1 base, J lost 2 bases, and 4 bases stayed unmatched. The CDR3 contains 15 residues. The CDR3 loop is CASSQGQGVQETQYF. CDR3 DNA: TGCGCCAGCAGCCAAGGGCAGGGGGTACAAGAGACCCAGTACTTC.

The V gene is TRBV2, the J gene TRBJ2-5, with TRBD1 identical over 11 bases. Unmatched junction bases numbered 6, after V lost 8 bases and J lost 1 base. Germline values: CDR1 SNHLY, CDR2 FYNNEI. The CDR3 consists of 15 residues. CDR3 loop: CASYRDRGVQETQYF. CDR3 in DNA: TGTGCCAGCTACAGGGACAGGGGGGTCCAAGAGACCCAGTACTTC.

This chain joins TRBV4-1 and TRBJ2-6; 11 bases line up with TRBD1. The CDR3 is 20 residues long. Unmatched junction bases numbered 11, after V lost 0 bases and J lost 4 bases. Per germline, CDR1 MGHRA and CDR2 YSYEKL. The CDR3, as DNA: TGCGCCAGCAGCCAAGAACAATGGACAGGGGGCGCGGCGGGGGCCAACGTCCTGACTTTC. It encodes CASSQEQWTGGAAGANVLTF.

The chain's CDR3 is CASSLSGAGELFF. CDR3 bases: TGTGCCAGCAGTTTATCGGGTGCCGGGGAGCTGTTTTTT. The rearrangement joins TRBV27 to TRBJ2-2; D is unresolved. CDR3 length: 13 residues. Trimming took 0 bases from V and 6 from J, leaving 5 bases between them. The V gene's germline CDR1 is MNHEY and CDR2 SMNVEV (reference sequence).

This clone has only a few counts. This rearrangement joins TRBV27 to TRBJ2-3; D may be TRBD2 (5 bases). Germline assignment: CDR1 MNHEY and CDR2 SMNVEV (reference sequence). V was pared by 4 bases and J by 0 bases, with 14 bases between. This CDR3 has 16 residues. CDR3 nucleotides: TGTGCCAGCAGTTCGAGCGGTTGGACTAGCACAGATACGCAGTATTTT. Protein: CASSSSGWTSTDTQYF.

This clone appeared a single time. The chain recombines TRBV11-1 with TRBJ2-2; 8 bases agree with TRBD1. V gave up 5 bases and J gave up 7 bases; unmatched junction bases: 6. From germline, CDR1 is SGHAT and CDR2 FQDESV (reference sequence). The CDR3 is 14 residues long. The CDR3: CASSKQGVVGELFF. CDR3 nucleotide sequence: TGTGCCAGCAGCAAACAGGGGGTAGTCGGGGAGCTGTTTTTT.

The gene calls are TRBV5-1 and TRBJ2-5; 10 bases are shared with TRBD1. The CDR3 has 15 residues. Trimming cost V 2 bases and J 3 bases; bases outside gene matches: 4. Germline V gives CDR1 SGHRS, CDR2 YFSETQ. CDR3 coding DNA: TGCGCCAGCAGCTTTCCCGGGACAGGGGAAGAGACCCAGTACTTC. Translated: CASSFPGTGEETQYF.

The genes are TRBV7-9 and TRBJ2-1; D might be TRBD2 (6 bases). CDR1 and CDR2 (germline): SEHNR, FQNEAQ (reference sequence). This CDR3 is 17 amino acids long. V was trimmed by 5 bases and J by 1 base, leaving 18 bases between them. CDR3 nucleotide sequence: TGTGCCAGCAGCCCAGGTCGTGGAGGGGTTTCCTACAATGAGCAGTTCTTC. Residues: CASSPGRGGVSYNEQFF.

In nucleotides, the CDR3 is TGTGCCAGCTCACCACCAAGGGGGTACACAGATACGCAGTATTTT. Translating gives CASSPPRGYTDTQYF. The J gene is TRBJ2-3, the V gene TRBV18; possibly TRBD1 for D (6 bases). V was shortened by 0 bases and J by 2 bases, with 9 bases between the two germline ends. The CDR3 sequence is 15 residues long. Germline V CDR1 and CDR2: KGHSH, LQKENI. The full variable domain, completed using reference TRBV18 and TRBJ2-3, is NAGVMQNPRHLVRRRGQEARLRCSPMKGHSHVYWYRQLPEEGLKFMVYLQKENIIDESGMPKERFSAEFPKEGPSILRIQQVVRGDSAAYFCASSPPRGYTDTQYFGPGTRLTVL.

This clone was counted once. V gene TRBV4-2 combines with J gene TRBJ2-7; possibly TRBD1 for D (5 bases). CDR3 size: 14 residues. V lost 0 bases and J 6 bases, leaving 12 bases between the germline ends. The germline gives CDR1 LGHNA, CDR2 YNFKEQ. The CDR3 nucleotides read TGTGCCAGCAGCCAAGACAGGGCCCGCGTCGAGCAGTACTTC. It yields the protein CASSQDRARVEQYF.

A single count supports this clone. The chain links TRBV20-1 to TRBJ2-7; no definite D call. The CDR3 consists of 12 residues. CDR1 and CDR2 (germline): DFQATT, SNEGSKA (reference sequence). The CDR3 coding sequence is TGCAGGGCGAGTCGGTCCTCCTACGAGCAGTACTTC. Its translation: CRASRSSYEQYF.

The CDR3 protein is CASRSTGGFTDTQYF. DNA of the CDR3: TGTGCCAGCAGGTCGACAGGGGGCTTCACAGATACGCAGTATTTT. The chain joins TRBV28 to TRBJ2-3; 10 nucleotides line up with TRBD1. The V gene's germline CDR1 is MDHEN and CDR2 SYDVKM. Losses at the gene ends were 6 bases for V and 2 bases for J; bases not matched to a gene: 5. The CDR3 consists of 15 residues.

In this sample, this clone turned up once. CDR3 coding DNA: TGCGCCAGCAGCCCGGGACAGCCTAATGAAAAACTGTTTTTT. Encoded protein: CASSPGQPNEKLFF. The rearrangement uses TRBV5-1 and TRBJ1-4; TRBD1 agrees at 7 bases. CDR1 is SGHRS, CDR2 YFSETQ, per germline. Trimming removed 4 bases from V and 3 bases from J; junction bases left unmatched: 3. The length of the CDR3 is 14 residues. The whole variable domain, remainder taken from reference TRBV5-1 and TRBJ1-4, is KAGVTQTPRYLIKTRGQQVTLSCSPISGHRSVSWYQQTPGQGLQFLFEYFSETQRNKGNFPGRFSGRQFSNSRSEMNVSTLELGDSALYLCASSPGQPNEKLFFGSGTQLSVL.

J is TRBJ2-1 and V is TRBV28; D is possibly TRBD2 (7 bases). There are 15 residues in the CDR3. Germline lookup yields CDR1 MDHEN and CDR2 SYDVKM. With 3 bases removed from V and 6 bases from J, the gap between germline ends came to 15 bases. The CDR3 DNA reads as TGTGCCAGCAGTTTGGGGGGGCAGAGAGCCAATGAGCAGTTCTTC. Translating gives CASSLGGQRANEQFF. Full variable domain (rest looked up from reference TRBV28 and TRBJ2-1): DVKVTQSSRYLVKRTGEKVFLECVQDMDHENMFWYRQDPGLGLRLIYFSYDVKMKEKGDIPEGYSVSREKKERFSLILESASTNQTSMYLCASSLGGQRANEQFFGPGTRLTVL.

This clone was recorded only once. The chain carries TRBV18 and TRBJ2-5, with D possibly called TRBD1 or TRBD2 (5 bases each). The CDR3 is made up of 15 amino acids. Trimming pared 3 bases from V and 4 bases from J, leaving 15 bases between. The V gene's germline CDR1 is KGHSH and CDR2 LQKENI. CDR3 nucleotide sequence: TGTGCCAGCTCACCGAACTACGGGGCGGCAGAGACCCAGTACTTC. Translating it yields CASSPNYGAAETQYF.

The chain uses TRBV11-3 and TRBJ2-2; 8 nucleotides align to TRBD2. Germline V gene lookup returns CDR1 SGHNT and CDR2 YENEEA. The CDR3 is 15 residues long. Trimming removed 5 bases from V and 4 bases from J; junction bases left unmatched: 6. The CDR3 reads CASSLSGSGTGELFF. The CDR3, as DNA: TGTGCCAGCAGCCTCAGCGGGAGTGGCACCGGGGAGCTGTTTTTT.

This clone was counted only a few times. This chain links TRBV18 with TRBJ1-1; unclear D gene. Germline lookup yields CDR1 KGHSH and CDR2 LQKENI. Trimming left V 6 bases short and J 2 bases short, with 10 bases between. The CDR3 has 13 residues. Written as DNA, the CDR3 is TGTGCCAGCTCCCTCTGGACCAACACTGAAGCTTTCTTT. Translation: CASSLWTNTEAFF.

The chain employs TRBV28 and TRBJ2-3; D not resolved. Trimming stripped 6 bases from V and 9 bases from J, with 13 bases between. The CDR3 is 12 residues long. Germline V CDR1 and CDR2: MDHEN, SYDVKM. Written as DNA, the CDR3 is TGTGCCAGCAGCCTCGCGGAGAGGACGCAGTATTTT. Encoded protein: CASSLAERTQYF.